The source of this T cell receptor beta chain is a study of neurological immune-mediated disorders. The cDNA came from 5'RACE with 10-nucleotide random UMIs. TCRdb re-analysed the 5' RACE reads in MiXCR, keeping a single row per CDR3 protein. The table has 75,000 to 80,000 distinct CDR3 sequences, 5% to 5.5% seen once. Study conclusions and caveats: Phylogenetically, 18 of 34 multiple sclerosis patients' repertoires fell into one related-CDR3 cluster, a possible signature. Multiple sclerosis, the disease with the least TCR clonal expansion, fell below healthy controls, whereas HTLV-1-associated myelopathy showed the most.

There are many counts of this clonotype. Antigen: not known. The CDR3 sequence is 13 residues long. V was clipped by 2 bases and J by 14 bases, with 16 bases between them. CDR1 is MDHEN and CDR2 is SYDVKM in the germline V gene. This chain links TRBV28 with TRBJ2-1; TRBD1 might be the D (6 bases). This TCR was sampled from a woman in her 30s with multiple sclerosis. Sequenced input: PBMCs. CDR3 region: CASSLPHRVAEFF. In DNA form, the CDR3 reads TGTGCCAGCAGTTTACCTCACAGGGTCGCGGAGTTCTTC. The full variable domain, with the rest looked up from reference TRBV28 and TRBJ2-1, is DVKVTQSSRYLVKRTGEKVFLECVQDMDHENMFWYRQDPGLGLRLIYFSYDVKMKEKGDIPEGYSVSREKKERFSLILESASTNQTSMYLCASSLPHRVAEFFGPGTRLTVL.